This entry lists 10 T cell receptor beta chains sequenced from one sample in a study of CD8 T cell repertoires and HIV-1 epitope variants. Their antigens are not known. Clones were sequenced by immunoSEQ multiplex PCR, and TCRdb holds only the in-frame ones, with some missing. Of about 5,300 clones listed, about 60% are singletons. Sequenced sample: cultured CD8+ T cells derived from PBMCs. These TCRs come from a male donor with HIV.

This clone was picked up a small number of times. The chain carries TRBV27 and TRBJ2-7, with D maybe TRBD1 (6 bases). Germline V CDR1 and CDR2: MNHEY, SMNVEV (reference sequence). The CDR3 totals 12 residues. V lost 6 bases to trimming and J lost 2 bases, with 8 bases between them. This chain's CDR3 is CASSQGPYEQYF. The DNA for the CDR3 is TGTGCCAGCAGCCAGGGGCCCTACGAGCAGTACTTC.

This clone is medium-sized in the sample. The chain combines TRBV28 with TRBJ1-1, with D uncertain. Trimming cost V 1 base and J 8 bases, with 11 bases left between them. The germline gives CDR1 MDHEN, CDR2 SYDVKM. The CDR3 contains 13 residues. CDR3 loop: CASSLLGSGEAFF. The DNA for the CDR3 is TGTGCCAGCAGTTTATTGGGCTCGGGGGAAGCTTTCTTT. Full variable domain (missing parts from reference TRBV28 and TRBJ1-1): DVKVTQSSRYLVKRTGEKVFLECVQDMDHENMFWYRQDPGLGLRLIYFSYDVKMKEKGDIPEGYSVSREKKERFSLILESASTNQTSMYLCASSLLGSGEAFFGQGTRLTVV.

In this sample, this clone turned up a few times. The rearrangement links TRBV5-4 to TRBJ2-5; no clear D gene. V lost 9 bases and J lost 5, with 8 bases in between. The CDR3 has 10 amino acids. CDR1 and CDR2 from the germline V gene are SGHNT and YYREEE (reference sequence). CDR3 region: CATPAETQYF. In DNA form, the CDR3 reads TGTGCCACCCCAGCGGAGACCCAGTACTTC.

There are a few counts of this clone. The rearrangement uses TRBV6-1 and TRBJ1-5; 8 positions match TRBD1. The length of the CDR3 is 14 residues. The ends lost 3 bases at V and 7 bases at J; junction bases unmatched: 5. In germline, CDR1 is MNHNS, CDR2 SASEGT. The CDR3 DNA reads TGTGCCAGCAGTGACTCGGACAGGGAGCAGCCCCAGCATTTT. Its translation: CASSDSDREQPQHF.

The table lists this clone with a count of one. The CDR3 DNA is TGTGCCAGCAGCGTAGCGGGAGGCCCCCCCTACAATGAGCAGTTCTTC. Translated, it gives CASSVAGGPPYNEQFF. This chain joins TRBV5-5 and TRBJ2-1; 10 positions agree with TRBD2. Germline CDR1 SGHKS, CDR2 YYEKEE (reference sequence). J lost 2 bases, V lost 4 bases, and 6 bases had no gene match. The CDR3 has 16 residues.

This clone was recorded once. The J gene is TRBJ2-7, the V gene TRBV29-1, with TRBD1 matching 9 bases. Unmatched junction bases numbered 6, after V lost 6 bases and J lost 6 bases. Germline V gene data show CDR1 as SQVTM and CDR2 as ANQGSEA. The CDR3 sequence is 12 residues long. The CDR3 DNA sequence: TGCAGCGTCGCGGGACAGGGAGGCGAGCAGTACTTC. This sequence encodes CSVAGQGGEQYF.

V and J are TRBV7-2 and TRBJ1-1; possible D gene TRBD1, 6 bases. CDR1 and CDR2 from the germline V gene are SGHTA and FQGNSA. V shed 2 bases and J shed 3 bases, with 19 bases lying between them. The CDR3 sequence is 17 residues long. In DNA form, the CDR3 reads TGTGCCAGCAGCTTACACGGTCCGGGGGCGGGTGACACTGAAGCTTTCTTT. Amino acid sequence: CASSLHGPGAGDTEAFF.

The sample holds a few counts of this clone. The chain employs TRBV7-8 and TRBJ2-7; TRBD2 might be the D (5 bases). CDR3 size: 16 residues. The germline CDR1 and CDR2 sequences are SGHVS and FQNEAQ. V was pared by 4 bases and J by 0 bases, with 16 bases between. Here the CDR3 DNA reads TGTGCCAGCAGCTCCCCTTGGGAGCGGAACTCCTACGAGCAGTACTTC. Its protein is CASSSPWERNSYEQYF.

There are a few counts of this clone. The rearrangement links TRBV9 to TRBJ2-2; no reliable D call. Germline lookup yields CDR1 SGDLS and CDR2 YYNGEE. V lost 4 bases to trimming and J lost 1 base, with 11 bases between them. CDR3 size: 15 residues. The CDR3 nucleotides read TGTGCCAGCAGCCTTCCGACTCAGAACACCGGGGAGCTGTTTTTT. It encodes CASSLPTQNTGELFF.

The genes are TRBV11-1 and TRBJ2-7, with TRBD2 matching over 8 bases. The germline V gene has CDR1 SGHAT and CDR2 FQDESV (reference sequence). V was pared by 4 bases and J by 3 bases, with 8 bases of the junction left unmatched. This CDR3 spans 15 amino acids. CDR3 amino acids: CASSYSGSSGYEQYF. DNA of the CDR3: TGTGCCAGCAGCTACAGCGGGAGCTCTGGCTACGAGCAGTACTTC. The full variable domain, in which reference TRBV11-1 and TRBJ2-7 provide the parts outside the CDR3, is EAEVAQSPRYKITEKSQAVAFWCDPISGHATLYWYRQILGQGPELLVQFQDESVVDDSQLPKDRFSAERLKGVDSTLKIQPAELGDSAMYLCASSYSGSSGYEQYFGPGTRLTVT.